This T cell receptor beta chain is drawn from a study of shared clonotypes between healthy human individuals. Study as a whole: Three men and a couple of women, aged 18 to 49, were donors.

Notes on this clone: The antigen is unknown.

The assay was immunoSEQ multiplex PCR, and TCRdb's table has in-frame clones only and misses some. This table has 2 million to 2.5 million clones, 85% to 95% appearing once. Study-level results: Non-shared clonotypes had lower generation probabilities than those shared by all four donors. Rarefaction gave evidence that sorted-subset sequencing remained incomplete despite large depth.

The investigators split CD4+ cells into a CD45RA+ naive subset and a CD45RA-negative memory subset. The clonotype comes from a man younger than 35 in good health. Sequenced sample: naive CD4+ T cells sorted from blood. The subset here: CD45RA+ positively selected.

CDR3 protein: CASSSGTGLAGWDTQYF. CDR3 DNA sequence: TGCGCCAGCAGCAGCGGAACTGGACTAGCGGGGTGGGATACGCAGTATTTT. This rearrangement joins TRBV5-1 to TRBJ2-3; TRBD2 agrees at 12 bases. The length of the CDR3 is 17 residues. J was trimmed by 6 bases and V by 4 bases; bases with no gene match: 12. Germline V gives CDR1 SGHRS, CDR2 YFSETQ.